This paragraph covers one TCR beta chain sequence. What antigen it recognizes has not been identified. No much larger clone exists at a distance of one base, and base qualities are not known. Trimming at the junction amounts to 5 bases on V and 0 bases on J, and the germline ends lie 11 bases apart. The CDR3 sequence holds 14 residues, the cysteine and phenylalanine included. The entry retains the CDR3 DNA only, 42 bases that are in frame from base 1. The germline V gene (reference sequence) yields LNHDA for CDR1 and SQIVND for CDR2. Library preparation employed the immunoSEQ multiplex PCR assay. In the original analysis: A statistical classification framework was built to diagnose cytomegalovirus status from the catalog of TCR beta chain sequences. This immuneACCESS table, as held by TCRdb, lists in-frame sequences with V and J called but not all clones. Of the missing ones, under half trace to an unresolved V gene in checked studies; the others have no known cause. Clone size and the V and J calls come from that table; the DNA yielded D and trimming. For this sample there are roughly 100,000 clones; about 85% appear just once. The ten largest account for 3% to 4% of the sample.

The data were obtained in a study of cytomegalovirus exposure and HLA in healthy donors (dated by TCRdb to 2016 to 2017). With regard to the full study: The 666 repertoires of the first cohort and the 95 to 150 validation repertoires were produced on the same platform, according to a later analysis. The study aimed to test whether signatures of past pathogen exposure could be identified by cataloging public T cell receptors. Along with the approximately 700-subject first cohort, a separate validation cohort of over a hundred different subjects was used. The study combined high-throughput TCR immunosequencing, statistical association of individual TCRs with disease status, and machine learning to predict cytomegalovirus infection status.

The donors were included in the validation cohort of 100 to 150 subjects, a group kept apart from the approximately 650-subject first cohort. What the study reported, not specific to this receptor: While some public TCRs were present in many individuals, most TCR sequences turned up only very rarely across donors. The study gave a list of under 200 TCR beta chains associated with cytomegalovirus. Subsequent analysis determined that TCRs grouped into clusters in the first cohort also showed a tendency toward co-occurrence across the 120 or so validation repertoires, and 85% to 95% of cluster scores exceeded 0. It was suggested by the authors that the approach could potentially be generalized to other disease states and immunological phenotypes. The classifier was reported to diagnose cytomegalovirus status with high specificity and sensitivity in both the original and validation cohorts. A few of the identified cytomegalovirus-associated TCR beta chains were confirmed in vitro to be specific for cytomegalovirus antigens. All 120 or so repertoires were used to score co-occurrence in the validation cohort in a later analysis, because that analysis had no HLA typing for the cohort.

Sequenced material: PBMCs. Recombination connected TRBV19 to TRBJ2-7; TRBD2 is possibly the D segment (5 matching bases). The receptor was derived from a woman between 18 and 29 years old in good health and CMV-seropositive. The nucleotide sequence is given as TGTGCCAGTAGTTTACGGACTTTCTCCTACGAGCAGTACTTC. This gives the protein CASSLRTFSYEQYF.